These 23 T cell receptor beta chains originate from one sample sequenced in a study of vaccination and CD4 T cells after COVID-19. Sequenced with the Oncomine TCR Beta short-read assay was DNA taken from cultured CD4+ T cells. From the PCR reads, TCRdb called clonotypes with MiXCR, one entry per CDR3 protein. The sample comprises around 7,000 distinct CDR3 sequences, approximately 66% of which are singletons, and approximately 21% rests with the top ten. No antigens are known for them. Treatment described: approximately 9-day PBMC culture with coronavirus spike peptide pools or control peptides (ViraFEST assay). The sequenced sample consisted of CD4+ T cells from blood, cultured in vitro. These receptors were collected from a human donor who had recovered from COVID-19.

This chain uses TRBV6-1 with TRBJ1-5, with no clear D. The CDR3 spans 15 residues. V was pared by 5 bases and J by 1 base, with 12 bases between. The V gene's germline CDR1 is MNHNS and CDR2 SASEGT. CDR3 loop: CASSPRALSNQPQHF. The CDR3 nucleotides read TGTGCCAGCAGTCCTCGGGCCCTGAGCAATCAGCCCCAGCATTTT.

The chain uses TRBV24-1 and TRBJ2-3; possibly TRBD2 for D (5 bases). The CDR3 runs 11 residues. Between the trimmed V and J ends, which lost 7 bases and 10 bases, there was a span of 11 bases. Germline V gene lookup returns CDR1 KGHDR and CDR2 SFDVKD. As DNA, the CDR3 is TGTGCCACCAGCCGATCGGGGTCGCAGTATTTT. Residues: CATSRSGSQYF.

The V gene is TRBV6-5, the J gene TRBJ1-2; D uncertain. The CDR3 runs 14 residues. Germline V lookup: CDR1 MNHEY, CDR2 SVGAGI. V was pared by 7 bases and J by 1 base, with 13 bases between. The CDR3: CASITVPHNYGYTF. In DNA form, the CDR3 reads TGTGCCAGCATTACTGTGCCCCATAACTATGGCTACACCTTC.

The chain recombines TRBV27 with TRBJ2-2; 7 nucleotides align to TRBD2. J lost 1 base, V lost 9 bases, and 5 bases had no gene match. This CDR3 comprises 14 residues. Looked up from germline, CDR1 is MNHEY and CDR2 is SMNVEV (reference sequence). The CDR3 DNA reads as TGTGCCAGTAAGCGGGGTAGGAACACCGGGGAGCTGTTTTTT. Translation: CASKRGRNTGELFF.

This CDR3 is CATNNPGTANYGYTF. The CDR3 DNA reads as TGTGCCACCAATAACCCCGGGACAGCCAACTATGGCTACACCTTC. The V call is TRBV19, the J call TRBJ1-2; 7 nucleotides align to TRBD1. Germline V gives CDR1 LNHDA, CDR2 SQIVND (reference sequence). CDR3 length: 15 residues. V trimming: 10 bases; J trimming: 2 bases; junction bases outside the gene matches: 13.

The chain links TRBV15 to TRBJ2-3; D might be TRBD1 (5 bases). Per germline, CDR1 LNHNV and CDR2 YYDKDF (reference sequence). The length of the CDR3 is 16 residues. Trimming removed 0 bases at V and 3 bases at J, with 13 bases between. The CDR3 DNA sequence: TGTGCCACCAGCAGAGATCAAGGGGCTGGAACAGATACGCAGTATTTT. Residues: CATSRDQGAGTDTQYF.

V usage is TRBV6-1 and J usage is TRBJ1-2, with a weak D call TRBD1 (5 bases). The CDR3 consists of 15 residues. Germline CDR1 MNHNS, CDR2 SASEGT. The V end was cut by 2 bases, the J end by 6 bases, with 16 bases between. This CDR3 reads CASSEPGRQGNGYTF. The CDR3 region has the DNA TGTGCCAGCAGTGAACCCGGTCGGCAGGGAAATGGCTACACCTTC.

This chain links TRBV15 with TRBJ2-5; 9 bases match TRBD2. V was clipped by 2 bases and J by 4 bases; unmatched bases: 5. From germline, CDR1 is LNHNV and CDR2 YYDKDF (reference sequence). CDR3 length: 15 residues. CDR3 DNA: TGTGCCACCAGCAGATTTAGCGGGGGAGGAGAGACCCAGTACTTC. Residues: CATSRFSGGGETQYF.

The gene calls are TRBV7-2 and TRBJ2-1, with D perhaps TRBD1 (6 bases). V was trimmed by 1 base and J by 3 bases, leaving 13 bases between them. Germline V gene sequence: CDR1 SGHTA, CDR2 FQGNSA. CDR3 length: 16 amino acids. CDR3 nucleotides: TGTGCCAGCAGCTTAGTAGGGGGAGCTATCTACAATGAGCAGTTCTTC. Protein sequence: CASSLVGGAIYNEQFF.

The genes are TRBV24-1 and TRBJ2-3, with 11 positions matching TRBD2. CDR3 length: 16 amino acids. V was clipped by 6 bases and J by 6 bases; unmatched bases: 10. Germline CDR1 and CDR2: KGHDR and SFDVKD. For the CDR3, the DNA is TGTGCCACCAGTCCCACGGACGCTAGCGGGAGGGATACGCAGTATTTT. Translating it yields CATSPTDASGRDTQYF.

This clonotype was detected only a few times. V and J are TRBV10-3 and TRBJ2-5; TRBD2 agrees at 9 bases. The CDR3 runs 13 residues. Per the germline V gene, CDR1 is ENHRY and CDR2 is SYGVKD. V dropped 3 bases and J dropped 4; count of bases not matched to a gene: 0. In DNA form, the CDR3 reads TGTGCCATCAGTGAACTAGCGGGAGAGACCCAGTACTTC. This sequence encodes CAISELAGETQYF.

This clonotype was seen a few times. V is TRBV20-1 and J is TRBJ2-7, with 12 nucleotides matching TRBD2. The CDR3 length is 14 residues. Unmatched junction bases numbered 1, after V lost 1 base and J lost 3 bases. Germline CDR1 reads DFQATT; CDR2 reads SNEGSKA (reference sequence). In nucleotides, the CDR3 is TGCAGTGCTAGAGGACTAGCGGGGGTCTACGAGCAGTACTTC. Protein product: CSARGLAGVYEQYF.

The CDR3 loop is CASSFVVGNQPQHF. In nucleotides, the CDR3 is TGTGCCAGCTCATTCGTTGTTGGCAATCAGCCCCAGCATTTT. This chain links TRBV18 with TRBJ1-5; D gene uncertain. The CDR3 is 14 amino acids. Deletions cut 5 bases from V and 2 bases from J, with 10 bases between. Germline loops: CDR1 KGHSH, CDR2 LQKENI.

The rearrangement uses TRBV20-1 and TRBJ2-7, with 7 bases lining up with TRBD1. Germline CDR1 reads DFQATT; CDR2 reads SNEGSKA (reference sequence). The CDR3 covers 14 residues. V gave up 6 bases and J gave up 3 bases; unmatched junction bases: 11. This CDR3 is CSAIWPGQNYEQYF. As DNA, the CDR3 is TGCAGTGCCATTTGGCCGGGACAGAACTACGAGCAGTACTTC.

This chain connects TRBV9 to TRBJ1-2; D is perhaps TRBD1 (5 bases). The CDR3 covers 16 residues. Germline V gene data show CDR1 as SGDLS and CDR2 as YYNGEE. Trimming left V 3 bases short and J 1 base short, with 16 bases between. The CDR3 DNA follows: TGTGCCAGCAGCGCGCCTCAGGGAAAGGGTAACTATGGCTACACCTTC. Protein sequence: CASSAPQGKGNYGYTF.

The chain employs TRBV19 and TRBJ2-3, with 9 bases identical to TRBD2. The CDR3 runs 17 residues. V dropped 2 bases and J dropped 4; count of bases not matched to a gene: 10. Germline V gene data show CDR1 as LNHDA and CDR2 as SQIVND (reference sequence). The CDR3 reads CASSIIRAGGRADTQYF. CDR3 sequence (DNA): TGTGCCAGTAGTATAATCCGAGCGGGGGGAAGAGCAGATACGCAGTATTTT.

J is TRBJ2-5 and V is TRBV15; a weak D match, TRBD2 (5 bases). This CDR3 is built from 15 residues. Trimming took 2 bases from V and 2 from J, leaving 12 bases between them. CDR1 and CDR2 (germline): LNHNV, YYDKDF (reference sequence). The CDR3 DNA reads TGTGCCACCAGCAGACTCTGGACTGTTCAAGAGACCCAGTACTTC. It yields the protein CATSRLWTVQETQYF.

The chain has TRBV2 and TRBJ1-1; D may be TRBD1 (5 bases). The CDR3 runs 14 residues. Trimming took 7 bases from V and 0 from J, leaving 12 bases between them. The germline V gene encodes CDR1 SNHLY and CDR2 FYNNEI. The CDR3 here is CASIRELLNTEAFF. CDR3 nucleotides: TGTGCCAGCATCAGGGAGCTCCTGAACACTGAAGCTTTCTTT.

This chain links TRBV19 with TRBJ1-1; D is undetermined. Trimming shortened V by 6 bases and J by 4 bases, and 12 bases separated the two germline ends. The CDR3 has 13 residues. The germline gives CDR1 LNHDA, CDR2 SQIVND (reference sequence). CDR3 sequence: CASRSVAGTEAFF. DNA for the CDR3: TGTGCCAGTAGATCAGTCGCGGGCACTGAAGCTTTCTTT.

This clonotype was observed a handful of times. The CDR3 coding sequence is TGTGCCAGCAGTCCCGTTTCGAGGGGCAGTATGAACACTGAAGCTTTCTTT. Protein: CASSPVSRGSMNTEAFF. The gene calls are TRBV28 and TRBJ1-1; D may be TRBD1 (5 bases). V gave up 5 bases and J gave up 0 bases, with 19 bases separating them. Germline V gene data show CDR1 as MDHEN and CDR2 as SYDVKM. This CDR3 is 17 amino acids long.

The gene calls are TRBV29-1 and TRBJ2-3; the D is unclear. V lost 0 bases, J lost 2 bases, and 15 bases lay in between. CDR3 length equals 16 residues. Germline V lookup: CDR1 SQVTM, CDR2 ANQGSEA. The CDR3, as DNA: TGCAGCGTTGAAGATTCATTGTCCAGAGCCACAGATACGCAGTATTTT. Translated, it gives CSVEDSLSRATDTQYF.

This clonotype occurred a few times. The J gene is TRBJ2-5, the V gene TRBV20-1; D unresolved. Between the trimmed V and J ends, which lost 0 bases and 5 bases, there was a span of 7 bases. This CDR3 spans 12 amino acids. Germline CDR1 reads DFQATT; CDR2 reads SNEGSKA (reference sequence). The CDR3 sequence is CSARDREETQYF. Written as DNA, the CDR3 is TGCAGTGCTAGAGATCGCGAGGAGACCCAGTACTTC.

The V call is TRBV2, the J call TRBJ1-5; D may be TRBD1 (6 bases). V lost 7 bases and J 4 bases, leaving 8 bases between the germline ends. Germline assignment: CDR1 SNHLY and CDR2 FYNNEI. The CDR3 consists of 12 residues. The DNA of the CDR3 is TGTGCCAGCAACAGGGATAATCAGCCCCAGCATTTT. Translation gives CASNRDNQPQHF.